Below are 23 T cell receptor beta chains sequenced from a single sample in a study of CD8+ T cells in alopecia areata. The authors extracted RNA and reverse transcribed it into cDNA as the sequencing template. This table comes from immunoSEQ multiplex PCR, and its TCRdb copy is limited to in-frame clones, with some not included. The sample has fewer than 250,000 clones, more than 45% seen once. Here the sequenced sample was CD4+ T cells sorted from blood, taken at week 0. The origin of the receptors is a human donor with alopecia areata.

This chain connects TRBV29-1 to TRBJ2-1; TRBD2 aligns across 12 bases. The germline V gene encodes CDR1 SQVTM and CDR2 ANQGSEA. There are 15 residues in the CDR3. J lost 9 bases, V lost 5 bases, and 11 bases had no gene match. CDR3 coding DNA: TGCAGCGTTAACCTACTAGCGGGAGGTGAGATTGAGCAGTTCTTC. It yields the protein CSVNLLAGGEIEQFF.

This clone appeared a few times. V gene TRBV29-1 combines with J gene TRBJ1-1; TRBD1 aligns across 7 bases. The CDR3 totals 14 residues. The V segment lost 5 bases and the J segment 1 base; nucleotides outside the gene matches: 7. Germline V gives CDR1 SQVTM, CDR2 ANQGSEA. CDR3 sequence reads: CSVTYRGRNTEAFF. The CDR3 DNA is TGCAGCGTTACATACAGGGGAAGGAACACTGAAGCTTTCTTT.

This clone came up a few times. The CDR3 bases are TGTGCCAGCAGCTTCTCGGGACTAGCGGATTACAAAAACATTCAGTACTTC. Translated, it gives CASSFSGLADYKNIQYF. This sequence joins TRBV7-3 and TRBJ2-4; 11 nucleotides line up with TRBD2. Looked up from germline, CDR1 is SGHTA and CDR2 is FQGTGA. The CDR3 runs to 17 residues. V dropped 3 bases and J dropped 3; count of bases not matched to a gene: 7.

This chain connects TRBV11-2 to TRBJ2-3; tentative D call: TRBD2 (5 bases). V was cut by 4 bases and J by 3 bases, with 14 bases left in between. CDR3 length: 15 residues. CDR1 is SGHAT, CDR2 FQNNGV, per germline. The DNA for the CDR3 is TGTGCCAGCAGCTCAAGAGGGTGGAGGACAGATACGCAGTATTTT. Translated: CASSSRGWRTDTQYF. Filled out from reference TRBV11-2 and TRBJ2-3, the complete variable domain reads EAGVAQSPRYKIIEKRQSVAFWCNPISGHATLYWYQQILGQGPKLLIQFQNNGVVDDSQLPKDRFSAERLKGVDSTLKIQPAKLEDSAVYLCASSSRGWRTDTQYFGPGTRLTVL.

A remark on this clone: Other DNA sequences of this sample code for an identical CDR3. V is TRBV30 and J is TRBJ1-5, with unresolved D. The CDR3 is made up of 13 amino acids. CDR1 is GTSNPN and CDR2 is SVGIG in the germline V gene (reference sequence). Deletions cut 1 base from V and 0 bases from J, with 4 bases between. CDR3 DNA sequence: TGTGCCTGGAGTGGGGGTAGCAATCAGCCCCAGCATTTT. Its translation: CAWSGGSNQPQHF.

The CDR3 loop reads CAWNRDKGKEGYTF. The CDR3, as DNA: TGTGCCTGGAACCGGGACAAGGGGAAAGAGGGCTACACCTTC. J is TRBJ1-2 and V is TRBV30; a possible D gene is TRBD1 (6 bases). V gave up 4 bases and J gave up 8 bases, with 20 bases separating them. The CDR3 has 14 amino acids. The germline CDR1 and CDR2 sequences are GTSNPN and SVGIG (reference sequence).

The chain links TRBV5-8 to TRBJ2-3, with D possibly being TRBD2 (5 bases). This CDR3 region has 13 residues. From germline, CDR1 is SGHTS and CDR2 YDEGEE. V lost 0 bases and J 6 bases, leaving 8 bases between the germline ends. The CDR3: CASSLAGVDTQYF. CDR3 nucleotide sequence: TGTGCCAGCAGCTTGGCCGGGGTGGATACGCAGTATTTT.

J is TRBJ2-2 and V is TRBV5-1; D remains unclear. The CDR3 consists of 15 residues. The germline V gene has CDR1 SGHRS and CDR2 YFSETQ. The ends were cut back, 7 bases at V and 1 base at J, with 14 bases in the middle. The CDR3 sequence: CASQHLGKNTGELFF. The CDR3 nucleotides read TGCGCCAGCCAACACCTTGGCAAGAACACCGGGGAGCTGTTTTTT.

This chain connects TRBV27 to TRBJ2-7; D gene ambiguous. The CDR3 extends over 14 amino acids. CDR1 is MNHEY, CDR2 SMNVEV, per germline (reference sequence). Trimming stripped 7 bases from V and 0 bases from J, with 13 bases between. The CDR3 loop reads CASTSLRSSYEQYF. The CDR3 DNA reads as TGTGCCAGCACCTCTTTGCGCTCCTCCTACGAGCAGTACTTC.

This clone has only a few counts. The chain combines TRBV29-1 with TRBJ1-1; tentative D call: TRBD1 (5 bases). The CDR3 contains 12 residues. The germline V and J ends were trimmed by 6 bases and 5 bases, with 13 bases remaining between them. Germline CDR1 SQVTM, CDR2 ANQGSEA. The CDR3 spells CSVRAGYTEAFF. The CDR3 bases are TGCAGCGTGAGGGCAGGGTATACTGAAGCTTTCTTT.

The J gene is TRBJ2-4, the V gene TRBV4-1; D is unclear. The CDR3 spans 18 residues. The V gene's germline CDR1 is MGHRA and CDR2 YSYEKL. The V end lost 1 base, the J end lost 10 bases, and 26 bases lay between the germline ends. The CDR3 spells CASSQGVAVGPSPSIQYF. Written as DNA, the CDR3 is TGCGCCAGCAGCCAAGGGGTAGCAGTCGGGCCCTCCCCCTCTATTCAGTACTTC.

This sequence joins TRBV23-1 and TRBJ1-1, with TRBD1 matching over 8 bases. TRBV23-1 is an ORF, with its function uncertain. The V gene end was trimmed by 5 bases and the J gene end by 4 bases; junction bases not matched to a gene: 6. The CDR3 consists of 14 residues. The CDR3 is CASSKDRGGTEAFF. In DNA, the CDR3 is TGCGCCAGCAGTAAAGACAGGGGTGGCACTGAAGCTTTCTTT.

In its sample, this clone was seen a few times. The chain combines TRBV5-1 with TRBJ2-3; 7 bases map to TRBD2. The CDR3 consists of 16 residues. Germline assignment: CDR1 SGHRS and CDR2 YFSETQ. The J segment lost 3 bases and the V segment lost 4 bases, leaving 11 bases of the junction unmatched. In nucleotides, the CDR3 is TGCGCCAGCAGCCATAACCCTAGCGGAGAAACAGATACGCAGTATTTT. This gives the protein CASSHNPSGETDTQYF.

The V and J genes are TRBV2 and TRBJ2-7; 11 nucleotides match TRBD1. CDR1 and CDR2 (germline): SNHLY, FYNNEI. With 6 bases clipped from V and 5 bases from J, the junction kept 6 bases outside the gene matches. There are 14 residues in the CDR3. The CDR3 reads CASSGTGGGHEQYF. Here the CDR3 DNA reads TGTGCCAGCAGCGGGACAGGGGGTGGCCACGAGCAGTACTTC.

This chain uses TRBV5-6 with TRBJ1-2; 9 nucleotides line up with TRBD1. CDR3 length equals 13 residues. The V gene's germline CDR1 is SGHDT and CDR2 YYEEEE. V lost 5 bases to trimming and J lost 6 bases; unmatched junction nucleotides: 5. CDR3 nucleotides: TGTGCCAGCAGGGGTGGGACAGGGAATGGCTACACCTTC. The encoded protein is CASRGGTGNGYTF.

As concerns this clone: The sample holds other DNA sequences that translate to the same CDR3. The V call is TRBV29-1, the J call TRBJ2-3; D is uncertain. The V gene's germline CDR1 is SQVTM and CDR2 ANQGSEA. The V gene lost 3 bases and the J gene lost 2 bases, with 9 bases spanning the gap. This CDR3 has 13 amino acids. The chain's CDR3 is CSVEGRFTDTQYF. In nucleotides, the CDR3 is TGCAGCGTTGAGGGCAGGTTCACAGATACGCAGTATTTT.

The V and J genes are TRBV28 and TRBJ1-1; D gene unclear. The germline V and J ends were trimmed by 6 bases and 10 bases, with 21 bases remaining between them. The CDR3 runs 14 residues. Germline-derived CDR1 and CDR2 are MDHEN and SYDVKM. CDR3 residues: CASRKADAKGLAFF. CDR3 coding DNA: TGTGCCAGCAGGAAAGCCGACGCCAAAGGATTAGCTTTCTTT. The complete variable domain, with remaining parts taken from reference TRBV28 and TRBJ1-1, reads DVKVTQSSRYLVKRTGEKVFLECVQDMDHENMFWYRQDPGLGLRLIYFSYDVKMKEKGDIPEGYSVSREKKERFSLILESASTNQTSMYLCASRKADAKGLAFFGQGTRLTVV.

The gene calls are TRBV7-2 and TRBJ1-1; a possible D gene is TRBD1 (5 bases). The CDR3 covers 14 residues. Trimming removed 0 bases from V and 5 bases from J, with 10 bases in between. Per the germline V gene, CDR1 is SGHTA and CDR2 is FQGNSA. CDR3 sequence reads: CASSLAGGNTEAFF. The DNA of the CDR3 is TGTGCCAGCAGCTTAGCTGGGGGGAATACTGAAGCTTTCTTT.

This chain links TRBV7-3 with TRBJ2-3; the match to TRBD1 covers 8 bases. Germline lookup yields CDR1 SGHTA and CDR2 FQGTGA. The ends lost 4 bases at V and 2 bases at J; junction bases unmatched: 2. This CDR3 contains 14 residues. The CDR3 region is CASSSQGVTDTQYF. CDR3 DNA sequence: TGTGCCAGCAGCTCACAGGGGGTCACAGATACGCAGTATTTT.

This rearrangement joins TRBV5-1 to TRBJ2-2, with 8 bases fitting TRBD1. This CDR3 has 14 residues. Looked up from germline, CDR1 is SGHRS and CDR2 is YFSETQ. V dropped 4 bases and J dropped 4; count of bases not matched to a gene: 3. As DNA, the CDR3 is TGCGCCAGCAGCGGGACAGGAACCACCGGGGAGCTGTTTTTT. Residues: CASSGTGTTGELFF.

The CDR3 loop reads CASSTTSGINTGELFF. The DNA for the CDR3 is TGTGCCAGCAGCACAACTAGCGGGATAAACACCGGGGAGCTGTTTTTT. The chain carries TRBV9 and TRBJ2-2, with TRBD2 identical over 10 bases. V lost 4 bases, J lost 2 bases, and 5 bases stayed unmatched. This CDR3 is built from 16 residues. Germline V gene sequence: CDR1 SGDLS, CDR2 YYNGEE.

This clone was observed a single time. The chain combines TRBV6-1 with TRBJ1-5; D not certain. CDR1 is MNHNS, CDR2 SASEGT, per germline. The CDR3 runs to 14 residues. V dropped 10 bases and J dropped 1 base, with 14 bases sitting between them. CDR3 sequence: CATSRVGSNQPQHF. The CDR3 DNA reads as TGTGCCACCTCCCGGGTTGGCAGCAATCAGCCCCAGCATTTT.

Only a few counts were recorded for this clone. The CDR3: CASSLGEFTEAFF. CDR3 coding DNA: TGTGCCAGCAGCTTAGGGGAATTCACTGAAGCTTTCTTT. V is TRBV7-2 and J is TRBJ1-1; D not resolved. The germline CDR1 and CDR2 sequences are SGHTA and FQGNSA. Trimming took 1 base from V and 4 from J, leaving 7 bases between them. This CDR3 spans 13 amino acids.